This TCR beta chain was captured by sequencing in a study of long-term antiretroviral therapy in people with HIV. CDR3 length: 14 amino acids. The V gene lost 0 bases and the J gene lost 1 base, with 6 bases spanning the gap. Germline V gives CDR1 MNHEY, CDR2 SVGAGI. Running of the v3.0 immunoSEQ assay took place at survey level. Sequenced by immunoSEQ multiplex PCR; TCRdb stores in-frame clones only, minus some. The sample yields about 20,000 clones, just over 90% seen once. Sequenced here: unsorted PBMCs, sampled 4.4 years before starting antiretroviral therapy. The V and J genes are TRBV6-5 and TRBJ1-1; D gene ambiguous. The TCR sequence derives from a woman aged 25 to 39 with HIV. Written as DNA, the CDR3 is TGTGCCAGCAGTTACTCGGGAGGGAACACTGAAGCTTTCTTT. Protein product: CASSYSGGNTEAFF.